A selection of T cell receptor beta chains follows, all from one sample in a study of shared clonotypes between healthy human individuals. TCRdb's table, derived via immunoSEQ multiplex PCR, lists solely in-frame clones and lacks some. The sample has around 2,000,000 clones, more than 85% seen once. The sequencing input was naive CD8+ T cells from PBMCs. The origin of the receptors is a man aged 18 to 30 in good health. Some clones in this sample may be carry-over from other donors' samples. Each CDR3 is given with its conserved first and last residue. The D gene is left open where the match is weak. The listing skips clone size in some rows; elsewhere it reads once, few, many or a size class.

clone size: NA; CDR3 length: 14; J gene: TRBJ2-7; V gene: TRBV6-5; D gene: TRBD1; CDR3 protein: CASSQPGQIYEQYF; CDR3 DNA: TGTGCCAGCAGTCAACCGGGACAGATCTACGAGCAGTACTTC
clone size: few; CDR3 length: 14; J gene: TRBJ1-2; V gene: TRBV7-8; D gene: NA; CDR3 protein: CASSLLPENYGYTF; CDR3 DNA: TGTGCCAGCAGCTTACTTCCAGAGAACTATGGCTACACCTTC
clone size: NA; CDR3 length: 13; J gene: TRBJ2-1; V gene: TRBV6-5; D gene: NA; CDR3 protein: CASWAGPYNEQFF; CDR3 DNA: TGTGCCAGCTGGGCAGGGCCCTACAATGAGCAGTTCTTC
clone size: NA; CDR3 length: 16; J gene: TRBJ2-2; V gene: TRBV7-3; D gene: TRBD2; CDR3 protein: CASGEVAGLGTGELFF; CDR3 DNA: TGTGCCAGCGGAGAGGTAGCGGGTTTGGGCACCGGGGAGCTGTTTTTT
clone size: NA; CDR3 length: 16; J gene: TRBJ1-2; V gene: TRBV13; D gene: TRBD1; CDR3 protein: CASSFEGQGVNYGYTF; CDR3 DNA: TGTGCCAGCAGCTTCGAAGGACAGGGGGTCAACTATGGCTACACCTTC
clone size: NA; CDR3 length: 12; J gene: TRBJ1-1; V gene: TRBV10-3; D gene: NA; CDR3 protein: CAISERNTEAFF; CDR3 DNA: TGTGCCATCAGTGAGAGAAACACTGAAGCTTTCTTT
clone size: NA; CDR3 length: 14; J gene: TRBJ2-3; V gene: TRBV15; D gene: NA; CDR3 protein: CATSRDTLADTQYF; CDR3 DNA: TGTGCCACCAGCAGAGATACTCTAGCGGATACGCAGTATTTT
clone size: NA; CDR3 length: 15; J gene: TRBJ2-5; V gene: TRBV6-7; D gene: TRBD1; CDR3 protein: CASPPGQGVQETQYF; CDR3 DNA: TGTGCCAGCCCCCCGGGACAGGGGGTCCAAGAGACCCAGTACTTC
clone size: NA; CDR3 length: 15; J gene: TRBJ1-5; V gene: TRBV19; D gene: NA; CDR3 protein: CASSIGTGSNQPQHF; CDR3 DNA: TGTGCCAGTAGTATAGGAACGGGTAGCAATCAGCCCCAGCATTTT
clone size: NA; CDR3 length: 15; J gene: TRBJ1-2; V gene: TRBV5-4; D gene: TRBD1; CDR3 protein: CASSHNPDRSYGYTF; CDR3 DNA: TGTGCCAGCAGCCACAACCCGGACAGGTCCTATGGCTACACCTTC
clone size: NA; CDR3 length: 18; J gene: TRBJ1-1; V gene: TRBV4-1; D gene: NA; CDR3 protein: CASSQDWRGAPGDTEAFF; CDR3 DNA: TGCGCCAGCAGCCAAGACTGGAGAGGGGCCCCCGGGGACACTGAAGCTTTCTTT
clone size: NA; CDR3 length: 15; J gene: TRBJ1-5; V gene: TRBV9; D gene: NA; CDR3 protein: CASSVAGGSNQPQHF; CDR3 DNA: TGTGCCAGCAGCGTAGCGGGGGGAAGCAATCAGCCCCAGCATTTT
clone size: NA; CDR3 length: 13; J gene: TRBJ1-1; V gene: TRBV6-5; D gene: NA; CDR3 protein: CASSYSQATEAFF; CDR3 DNA: TGTGCCAGCAGTTACTCGCAGGCCACTGAAGCTTTCTTT
clone size: few; CDR3 length: 12; J gene: TRBJ1-5; V gene: TRBV5-6; D gene: TRBD1; CDR3 protein: CASSLGTGPQHF; CDR3 DNA: TGTGCCAGCAGCTTGGGGACAGGGCCCCAGCATTTT
clone size: NA; CDR3 length: 22; J gene: TRBJ2-7; V gene: TRBV21-1; D gene: NA; CDR3 protein: CASSISSAFRCGCQSELSEQYF; CDR3 DNA: TGTGCCAGCAGCATTTCCTCCGCTTTCCGGTGTGGGTGTCAGAGCGAGCTTAGCGAGCAGTACTTC
clone size: NA; CDR3 length: 17; J gene: TRBJ2-2; V gene: TRBV4-2; D gene: TRBD2; CDR3 protein: CASSQGLAGGNTGELFF; CDR3 DNA: TGTGCCAGCAGCCAAGGACTAGCGGGAGGGAACACCGGGGAGCTGTTTTTT
clone size: NA; CDR3 length: 13; J gene: TRBJ2-7; V gene: TRBV5-1; D gene: TRBD1; CDR3 protein: CASSLWTGYEQYF; CDR3 DNA: TGCGCCAGCAGCTTGTGGACAGGGTACGAGCAGTACTTC
clone size: NA; CDR3 length: 14; J gene: TRBJ1-5; V gene: TRBV15; D gene: NA; CDR3 protein: CATSSMRGPRPQHF; CDR3 DNA: TGTGCCACCAGCAGCATGAGGGGACCTCGGCCCCAGCATTTT
clone size: NA; CDR3 length: 15; J gene: TRBJ1-4; V gene: TRBV9; D gene: NA; CDR3 protein: CASSVGGRYNEKLFF; CDR3 DNA: TGTGCCAGCAGCGTAGGGGGGCGGTATAATGAAAAACTGTTTTTT
clone size: NA; CDR3 length: 15; J gene: TRBJ2-2; V gene: TRBV11-3; D gene: TRBD1; CDR3 protein: CASSSHRGNTGELFF; CDR3 DNA: TGTGCCAGCAGCTCCCACAGGGGGAACACCGGGGAGCTGTTTTTT
clone size: NA; CDR3 length: 13; J gene: TRBJ1-4; V gene: TRBV4-1; D gene: NA; CDR3 protein: CASSQRGGEKLFF; CDR3 DNA: TGCGCCAGCAGCCAACGGGGAGGGGAAAAACTGTTTTTT
clone size: NA; CDR3 length: 13; J gene: TRBJ2-1; V gene: TRBV27; D gene: NA; CDR3 protein: CASSGLHYNEQFF; CDR3 DNA: TGTGCCAGCTCGGGACTTCACTACAATGAGCAGTTCTTC
clone size: NA; CDR3 length: 18; J gene: TRBJ2-1; V gene: TRBV7-2; D gene: TRBD2; CDR3 protein: CASSLGPSGRGPGNEQFF; CDR3 DNA: TGTGCCAGCAGCTTAGGCCCTAGCGGGAGGGGCCCGGGTAATGAGCAGTTCTTC
clone size: NA; CDR3 length: 15; J gene: TRBJ2-1; V gene: TRBV7-2; D gene: TRBD2; CDR3 protein: CASSSSGNSYNEQFF; CDR3 DNA: TGTGCCAGCAGCTCTAGCGGAAACTCCTACAATGAGCAGTTCTTC
clone size: NA; CDR3 length: 13; J gene: TRBJ2-1; V gene: TRBV7-9; D gene: NA; CDR3 protein: CASSFLEYNEQFF; CDR3 DNA: TGTGCCAGCAGTTTCTTGGAATACAATGAGCAGTTCTTC
clone size: NA; CDR3 length: 15; J gene: TRBJ1-5; V gene: TRBV4-1; D gene: NA; CDR3 protein: CASSQDGRGGQPQHF; CDR3 DNA: TGCGCCAGCAGCCAAGATGGGAGGGGAGGACAGCCCCAGCATTTT
clone size: NA; CDR3 length: 14; J gene: TRBJ2-5; V gene: TRBV5-1; D gene: NA; CDR3 protein: CASSSRTRQETQYF; CDR3 DNA: TGCGCCAGCAGCTCCCGGACGAGACAAGAGACCCAGTACTTC
clone size: NA; CDR3 length: 16; J gene: TRBJ2-7; V gene: TRBV5-3; D gene: NA; CDR3 protein: CARSLPFRGSPYEQYF; CDR3 DNA: TGTGCCAGAAGCTTGCCATTCCGGGGGTCCCCCTACGAGCAGTACTTC